These 20 T cell receptor beta chains were sequenced from one sample in a study of blood T cell repertoires in COVID-19. The repertoire was sequenced with immunoSEQ multiplex PCR; TCRdb's copy has only in-frame clones and lacks some. Among 140,000 to 150,000 clones, around four fifths were seen once, and the ten largest hold approximately 40%. Material: peripheral blood. The receptors stem from a human donor in a cohort sampled during active COVID-19.

This clone has just one count. The rearrangement joins TRBV19 to TRBJ2-4, with TRBD2 identical over 10 bases. CDR1 is LNHDA, CDR2 SQIVND, per germline (reference sequence). The V gene end was trimmed by 3 bases and the J gene end by 1 base; junction bases not matched to a gene: 12. CDR3 size: 19 residues. CDR3 in DNA: TGTGCCAGTAGTATCGAGGCTAGCGGGGGACTAGTCGCCAAAAACATTCAGTACTTC. It codes for CASSIEASGGLVAKNIQYF.

The rearrangement links TRBV4-1 to TRBJ1-1; D is uncertain. With 0 bases removed from V and 6 bases from J, the gap between germline ends came to 11 bases. Germline-derived CDR1 and CDR2 are MGHRA and YSYEKL. The CDR3 sequence is 14 residues long. CDR3 protein: CASSQEGGVAEAFF. CDR3 nucleotide sequence: TGCGCCAGCAGCCAAGAGGGCGGGGTCGCTGAAGCTTTCTTT.

CDR3 bases: TGTGCCAGCAGTTCACAGGGGTATGAAGCTTTCTTT. It codes for CASSSQGYEAFF. This chain uses TRBV27 with TRBJ1-1; 7 nucleotides agree with TRBD1. CDR1 and CDR2 from the germline V gene are MNHEY and SMNVEV (reference sequence). Trimming at V came to 4 bases and at J to 7 bases, leaving 3 bases not matched to a gene. This CDR3 has 12 residues.

The genes are TRBV29-1 and TRBJ1-1, with 8 bases aligning to TRBD1. This CDR3 is 12 amino acids long. Unmatched junction bases numbered 6, after V lost 5 bases and J lost 7 bases. The germline V gene has CDR1 SQVTM and CDR2 ANQGSEA. CDR3 nucleotide sequence: TGCAGCGTTCTGACAGGGGCGAATGAAGCTTTCTTT. It specifies CSVLTGANEAFF. Filled out from reference TRBV29-1 and TRBJ1-1, the complete variable domain reads SAVISQKPSRDICQRGTSLTIQCQVDSQVTMMFWYRQQPGQSLTLIATANQGSEATYESGFVIDKFPISRPNLTFSTLTVSNMSPEDSSIYLCSVLTGANEAFFGQGTRLTVV.

This CDR3 is CASSFGQGVNNSPLHF. The CDR3 bases are TGTGCCAGCAGCTTTGGTCAGGGGGTCAATAATTCACCCCTCCACTTT. The gene calls are TRBV11-2 and TRBJ1-6; 7 nucleotides align to TRBD1. V was pared by 3 bases and J by 5 bases, with 7 bases of the junction left unmatched. Germline CDR1 is SGHAT and CDR2 is FQNNGV. This CDR3 has 16 residues.

The CDR3 is CASSPQGESYGYTF. CDR3 sequence (DNA): TGCGCCAGCAGCCCACAGGGGGAGAGCTATGGCTACACCTTC. This rearrangement joins TRBV4-1 to TRBJ1-2; 8 positions match TRBD1. Per the germline V gene, CDR1 is MGHRA and CDR2 is YSYEKL. This CDR3 has 14 residues. The V gene end was trimmed by 4 bases and the J gene end by 4 bases; junction bases not matched to a gene: 5.

The V gene is TRBV7-3, the J gene TRBJ1-5; D is perhaps TRBD1 (5 bases). The CDR3 totals 13 residues. The germline CDR1 and CDR2 sequences are SGHTA and FQGTGA. V was clipped by 5 bases and J by 6 bases, with 11 bases between them. CDR3 sequence reads: CASSLEGSQPQHF. Here the CDR3 DNA reads TGTGCCAGCAGCCTGGAGGGGAGTCAGCCCCAGCATTTT.

This chain joins TRBV19 and TRBJ1-5; D is ambiguous. With 1 base removed from V and 4 bases from J, the gap between germline ends came to 8 bases. Per germline, CDR1 LNHDA and CDR2 SQIVND (reference sequence). This CDR3 contains 14 residues. This CDR3 is CASSIGATNQPQHF. The CDR3 DNA is TGTGCCAGTAGTATAGGGGCCACGAATCAGCCCCAGCATTTT.

This sequence joins TRBV5-4 and TRBJ1-1, with TRBD1 identical over 10 bases. V trimming: 0 bases; J trimming: 4 bases; junction bases outside the gene matches: 3. This CDR3 region has 15 residues. Germline CDR1 and CDR2: SGHNT and YYREEE (reference sequence). CDR3 in DNA: TGTGCCAGCAGCTTGGGTGGACAGGGGGTCACTGAAGCTTTCTTT. Its translation is CASSLGGQGVTEAFF.

The chain joins TRBV6-5 to TRBJ1-4, with TRBD1 matching over 8 bases. Losses at the gene ends were 6 bases for V and 8 bases for J; bases not matched to a gene: 8. The CDR3 is made up of 14 amino acids. Germline V lookup: CDR1 MNHEY, CDR2 SVGAGI. Here the CDR3 DNA reads TGTGCCAGCAGCCCGGACAGGGCTAGGGAAAAACTGTTTTTT. Protein: CASSPDRAREKLFF.

This rearrangement joins TRBV28 to TRBJ2-7; D is uncertain. Germline V gene sequence: CDR1 MDHEN, CDR2 SYDVKM. The ends were cut back, 5 bases at V and 2 bases at J, with 7 bases in the middle. This CDR3 spans 12 amino acids. The CDR3 region is CASSLGAYEQYF. The CDR3 coding sequence is TGTGCCAGCAGTCTAGGAGCCTACGAGCAGTACTTC.

A single count supports this clone. Additional DNA sequences in this sample encode the identical CDR3. This chain joins TRBV18 and TRBJ2-2; TRBD1 matches at 9 bases. CDR1 and CDR2 from the germline V gene are KGHSH and LQKENI. V was pared by 3 bases and J by 3 bases, with 2 bases of the junction left unmatched. The CDR3 spans 15 residues. The CDR3 DNA follows: TGTGCCAGCTCACCTCGACAGGGGGACACCGGGGAGCTGTTTTTT. Translating gives CASSPRQGDTGELFF.

J is TRBJ2-2 and V is TRBV5-4; 8 bases fit TRBD2. V lost 2 bases to trimming and J lost 5 bases; unmatched junction nucleotides: 5. CDR1 is SGHNT, CDR2 YYREEE, per germline (reference sequence). The CDR3 spans 15 residues. CDR3 nucleotide sequence: TGTGCCAGCAGCTTAGGGCGGGGGGAGACCGGGGAGCTGTTTTTT. Its translation is CASSLGRGETGELFF.

J is TRBJ1-1 and V is TRBV6-5; D is perhaps TRBD1 (5 bases). Germline-derived CDR1 and CDR2 are MNHEY and SVGAGI. CDR3 length: 15 residues. Trimming shortened V by 1 base and J by 6 bases, and 15 bases separated the two germline ends. CDR3 nucleotide sequence: TGTGCCAGCAGTTACTTTTGGGGCTCTGTCGCTGAAGCTTTCTTT. It is translated as CASSYFWGSVAEAFF.

V usage is TRBV19 and J usage is TRBJ1-2; 12 bases fit TRBD1. CDR1 is LNHDA, CDR2 SQIVND, per germline (reference sequence). This CDR3 has 15 residues. J lost 7 bases, V lost 3 bases, and 6 bases had no gene match. The CDR3 nucleotides are TGTGCCAGTAGTATCCCGGGACAGGGGGCAGCTGGCTACACCTTC. This gives the protein CASSIPGQGAAGYTF.

The CDR3 protein is CASSTPTSGGFSTDTQYF. CDR3 nucleotide sequence: TGTGCCAGTAGTACCCCGACTAGCGGGGGCTTTAGCACAGATACGCAGTATTTT. V gene TRBV19 combines with J gene TRBJ2-3; 12 positions match TRBD2. V trimming: 4 bases; J trimming: 0 bases; junction bases outside the gene matches: 8. CDR3 length: 18 residues. The V gene's germline CDR1 is LNHDA and CDR2 SQIVND (reference sequence). The variable domain in full, completed from reference TRBV19 and TRBJ2-3, reads DGGITQSPKYLFRKEGQNVTLSCEQNLNHDAMYWYRQDPGQGLRLIYYSQIVNDFQKGDIAEGYSVSREKKESFPLTVTSAQKNPTAFYLCASSTPTSGGFSTDTQYFGPGTRLTVL.

The chain uses TRBV5-5 and TRBJ1-1, with a tentative D call TRBD1 (6 bases). Germline CDR1 is SGHKS and CDR2 is YYEKEE (reference sequence). The CDR3 consists of 17 residues. V lost 0 bases to trimming and J lost 1 base, with 16 bases between them. CDR3 residues: CASSLALGGRGNTEAFF. In DNA form, the CDR3 reads TGTGCCAGCAGCTTGGCTTTAGGGGGTCGTGGGAACACTGAAGCTTTCTTT. Looking up the rest from reference TRBV5-5 and TRBJ1-1 gives the full variable domain: DAGVTQSPTHLIKTRGQQVTLRCSPISGHKSVSWYQQVLGQGPQFIFQYYEKEERGRGNFPDRFSARQFPNYSSELNVNALLLGDSALYLCASSLALGGRGNTEAFFGQGTRLTVV.

The chain employs TRBV7-2 and TRBJ1-2; D not certain. The CDR3 is 13 residues long. The V gene lost 0 bases and the J gene lost 7 bases, with 9 bases spanning the gap. The germline V gene has CDR1 SGHTA and CDR2 FQGNSA. Here the CDR3 reads CASSLAGASGYTF. The DNA of the CDR3 is TGTGCCAGCAGCTTAGCGGGAGCCAGTGGCTACACCTTC.

J is TRBJ2-5 and V is TRBV6-6, with 7 positions matching TRBD1. The germline V gene encodes CDR1 MNHNY and CDR2 SVGAGI (reference sequence). The CDR3 consists of 14 residues. J gave up 2 bases and V 6 bases, and 6 bases lay outside the gene matches. The CDR3 loop reads CASSLGTVQETQYF. For the CDR3, the DNA is TGTGCCAGCAGCCTGGGGACAGTACAAGAGACCCAGTACTTC.

In this sample, this clone turned up a few times. V and J are TRBV28 and TRBJ2-1; TRBD1 agrees at 10 bases. Trimming removed 7 bases from V and 8 bases from J; junction bases left unmatched: 8. Germline lookup yields CDR1 MDHEN and CDR2 SYDVKM. The CDR3 extends over 14 amino acids. The CDR3 loop is CASTRDRGFDEQFF. The CDR3 DNA follows: TGTGCCAGCACCCGGGACAGGGGCTTTGATGAGCAGTTCTTC.